The rows below give T cell receptor beta chains drawn from one sample of a study of CD8+ T cells in alopecia areata. Profiling relied on immunoSEQ multiplex PCR, and the TCRdb table lists in-frame clones only, not all of them. The sample holds 130,000 or so clones, 70% to 90% seen once. The material was CD8+ T cells sorted from blood, obtained at week 4, from a patient treated with tofacitinib. These receptors all stem from a human donor with alopecia areata. CDR3s include the opening cysteine and the closing phenylalanine or tryptophan. Fields, in order: J gene, V gene, D gene, CDR3 DNA, CDR3 protein. D genes are given only for firm matches.

TRBJ2-1	TRBV2	.	TGTGCCAGTACGGTGGAGGTTTTCGATGAGCAGTTCTTC	CASTVEVFDEQFF
TRBJ2-5	TRBV27	.	TGTGCCAGCAGCCAAGTCTTCCAAGAGACCCAGTACTTC	CASSQVFQETQYF
TRBJ2-7	TRBV19	.	TGTGCCAGTAGTATAGGGACGTTGAGCTCCTACGAGCAGTACTTC	CASSIGTLSSYEQYF
TRBJ1-1	TRBV19	.	TGTGCCAGTAGAGGGGGAGACACTGAAGCTTTCTTT	CASRGGDTEAFF
TRBJ2-2	TRBV5-1	TRBD1	TGCGCCAGCAGCTCCCTACCTGGACAGGGGGACACCGGGGAGCTGTTTTTT	CASSSLPGQGDTGELFF
TRBJ1-1	TRBV30	.	TGTGCCTGGAGCAGGGGTGGCACTGAAGCTTTCTTT	CAWSRGGTEAFF
TRBJ2-2	TRBV11-1	.	TGTGCCAGCAGCGACCATCCGTCGGCCGGGGAGCTGTTTTTT	CASSDHPSAGELFF
TRBJ2-7	TRBV29-1	TRBD1	TGCAGCGTCCTTTGGGACAGGGGATCCTACGAGCAGTACTTC	CSVLWDRGSYEQYF
TRBJ2-1	TRBV29-1	TRBD1	TGCAGCGTTGATACACAGGGGCCGGTAGGTGAGCAGTTCTTC	CSVDTQGPVGEQFF
TRBJ2-3	TRBV27	.	TGTGCCAGCAGTTCCGCCCGGGAAGGCACAGATACGCAGTATTTT	CASSSAREGTDTQYF
TRBJ2-2	TRBV9	.	TGTGCCAGCAATAAGGACAGCAACTTTCTCGGGGAGCTGTTTTTT	CASNKDSNFLGELFF